These 18 T cell receptor beta chains share one sample of origin, sequenced in a study of T cell changes during pregnancy in multiple sclerosis. TCRdb's copy holds only in-frame clones and misses some; the assay was immunoSEQ multiplex PCR. The sample records about 46,000 clones, approximately 89% being singletons. The sample in question was CD8+ T cells from peripheral blood mononuclear cells, obtained in the second trimester of pregnancy. Receptors were obtained from a female donor with multiple sclerosis, enrolled in a pregnancy study.

The J gene is TRBJ2-7, the V gene TRBV2, with 7 bases that match TRBD1. V shed 6 bases, J shed 8 bases, and the junction held 7 bases outside the gene matches. The germline V gene encodes CDR1 SNHLY and CDR2 FYNNEI. This CDR3 has 12 residues. Here the CDR3 DNA reads TGTGCCAGCAGAGGAACAGGGGAGAAGCAGTACTTC. Its translation: CASRGTGEKQYF.

V usage is TRBV19 and J usage is TRBJ2-1, with TRBD2 identical over 10 bases. After removal of 6 bases from V and 2 bases from J, the junction contained 1 base not matched to a gene. CDR1 LNHDA and CDR2 SQIVND come from the germline V gene (reference sequence). This CDR3 spans 14 amino acids. DNA for the CDR3: TGTGCCAGTAGACTAGCGGGGACCTACAATGAGCAGTTCTTC. Its translation: CASRLAGTYNEQFF.

The chain has TRBV6-5 and TRBJ2-1; maybe TRBD2 (7 bases). This CDR3 contains 15 residues. Germline lookup yields CDR1 MNHEY and CDR2 SVGAGI. Trimming left V 2 bases short and J 5 bases short, with 13 bases between. CDR3 residues: CASSYPGGSNNEQFF. As DNA, the CDR3 is TGTGCCAGCAGTTACCCGGGGGGCTCGAACAATGAGCAGTTCTTC.

This chain uses TRBV5-4 with TRBJ2-1; D possibly corresponds to TRBD2 (6 bases). Deletions cut 2 bases from V and 10 bases from J, with 10 bases between. The CDR3 runs 12 residues. CDR1 and CDR2 from the germline V gene are SGHNT and YYREEE (reference sequence). CDR3: CASSFRDSEQFF. The CDR3 bases are TGTGCCAGCAGCTTCCGGGACTCAGAGCAGTTCTTC.

The chain carries TRBV6-5 and TRBJ2-5; TRBD2 aligns across 13 bases. The CDR3 loop spans 15 amino acids. The junction had 2 bases not matched to a gene; V was cut back by 2 bases and J by 5 bases. In germline, CDR1 is MNHEY, CDR2 SVGAGI. This chain's CDR3 is CASSYGTSGVETQYF. The CDR3 DNA sequence: TGTGCCAGCAGTTACGGGACTAGCGGGGTGGAGACCCAGTACTTC.

This clone is a singleton in its sample. This chain connects TRBV15 to TRBJ1-2; 8 bases map to TRBD1. Germline CDR1 reads LNHNV; CDR2 reads YYDKDF (reference sequence). Trimming took 4 bases from V and 4 from J; bases not matched to a gene: 8. The CDR3 covers 15 residues. DNA for the CDR3: TGTGCCACCAGCATCGGACAGGGAGGAGGCTATGGCTACACCTTC. Amino acid sequence: CATSIGQGGGYGYTF.

The V call is TRBV15, the J call TRBJ2-3; 7 nucleotides align to TRBD2. Per the germline V gene, CDR1 is LNHNV and CDR2 is YYDKDF (reference sequence). The CDR3 sequence is 14 residues long. With V trimmed by 5 bases and J by 0 bases, 2 bases remained unmatched. CDR3 nucleotides: TGTGCCACCAGCGGGGGGGGGAGCACAGATACGCAGTATTTT. This encodes CATSGGGSTDTQYF. Combining the CDR3 with reference TRBV15 and TRBJ2-3 gives the whole variable domain DAMVIQNPRYQVTQFGKPVTLSCSQTLNHNVMYWYQQKSSQAPKLLFHYYDKDFNNEADTPDNFQSRRPNTSFCFLDIRSPGLGDTAMYLCATSGGGSTDTQYFGPGTRLTVL.

This clone was seen ten or more times. The chain couples TRBV4-3 to TRBJ1-4, with TRBD1 as a possible D gene (6 bases). This CDR3 region has 15 residues. V lost 0 bases, J lost 7 bases, and 12 bases lay in between. CDR1 and CDR2 (germline): LGHNA, YSLEER. As DNA, the CDR3 is TGCGCCAGCAGCCAAGATGGCCAGGGGACTGAAAAACTGTTTTTT. It specifies CASSQDGQGTEKLFF.

This clone is a singleton in its sample. This chain connects TRBV15 to TRBJ1-3; D gene uncertain. Trimming stripped 3 bases from V and 0 bases from J, with 6 bases between. Looked up from germline, CDR1 is LNHNV and CDR2 is YYDKDF (reference sequence). This CDR3 has 14 amino acids. The CDR3 nucleotides read TGTGCCACCAGCAGGGTAGACTCTGGAAACACCATATATTTT. This sequence encodes CATSRVDSGNTIYF.

The chain couples TRBV6-1 to TRBJ2-7; D ambiguous. This CDR3 contains 15 residues. The germline V and J ends were trimmed by 2 bases and 2 bases, with 13 bases remaining between them. Per the germline V gene, CDR1 is MNHNS and CDR2 is SASEGT. Here the CDR3 DNA reads TGTGCCAGCAGTGAACCGACGACATGGCCCTACGAGCAGTACTTC. Its translation is CASSEPTTWPYEQYF.

This clone appeared a single time. The chain joins TRBV27 to TRBJ2-3, with 7 bases matching TRBD1. CDR3 length: 15 residues. V lost 4 bases to trimming and J lost 0 bases; unmatched junction nucleotides: 4. Germline CDR1 and CDR2: MNHEY and SMNVEV (reference sequence). The CDR3, as DNA: TGTGCCAGCAGTTCGACAGGGAGTAGCACAGATACGCAGTATTTT. This translates into CASSSTGSSTDTQYF.

The V gene is TRBV9, the J gene TRBJ1-1, with 9 nucleotides matching TRBD1. This CDR3 has 14 amino acids. Looked up from germline, CDR1 is SGDLS and CDR2 is YYNGEE. Trimming at V came to 0 bases and at J to 5 bases, leaving 2 bases not matched to a gene. The CDR3 DNA is TGTGCCAGCAGCGTAGTGGACAGGGGAACTGAAGCTTTCTTT. Translated, it gives CASSVVDRGTEAFF. Full variable domain (remainder filled in from reference TRBV9 and TRBJ1-1): DSGVTQTPKHLITATGQRVTLRCSPRSGDLSVYWYQQSLDQGLQFLIQYYNGEERAKGNILERFSAQQFPDLHSELNLSSLELGDSALYFCASSVVDRGTEAFFGQGTRLTVV.

The gene calls are TRBV7-9 and TRBJ1-4; D uncertain. Germline V gene lookup returns CDR1 SEHNR and CDR2 FQNEAQ (reference sequence). The CDR3 has 15 amino acids. Trimming took 5 bases from V and 5 from J, leaving 15 bases between them. The CDR3 bases are TGTGCCAGCAGCCCCCGAGGCAGCCAAAATGAAAAACTGTTTTTT. It is translated as CASSPRGSQNEKLFF. Complete variable domain (other parts from reference TRBV7-9 and TRBJ1-4): DTGVSQNPRHKITKRGQNVTFRCDPISEHNRLYWYRQTLGQGPEFLTYFQNEAQLEKSRLLSDRFSAERPKGSFSTLEIQRTEQGDSAMYLCASSPRGSQNEKLFFGSGTQLSVL.

The CDR3 loop reads CSAPGQEGNRETQYF. DNA of the CDR3: TGCAGCGCACCGGGACAGGAGGGGAATAGGGAGACCCAGTACTTC. The J gene is TRBJ2-5, the V gene TRBV29-1, with 8 bases matching TRBD1. CDR3 length: 15 residues. V was clipped by 7 bases and J by 5 bases; unmatched bases: 15. The germline gives CDR1 SQVTM, CDR2 ANQGSEA.

The chain links TRBV19 to TRBJ2-3; 7 bases fit TRBD2. Germline V gene sequence: CDR1 LNHDA, CDR2 SQIVND (reference sequence). V lost 7 bases, J lost 5 bases, and 15 bases stayed unmatched. The CDR3 extends over 16 amino acids. The CDR3 region is CASNAITRGVIDTQYF. The CDR3 nucleotides read TGTGCCAGTAACGCGATAACCCGGGGGGTAATAGATACGCAGTATTTT.

The gene calls are TRBV7-2 and TRBJ2-1; TRBD2 matches 9 bases. From germline, CDR1 is SGHTA and CDR2 FQGNSA. The length of the CDR3 is 19 residues. Trimming at V came to 1 base and at J to 4 bases, leaving 14 bases not matched to a gene. CDR3 protein: CASSLGLADTSGDYNEQFF. The CDR3 DNA reads as TGTGCCAGCAGCTTAGGACTAGCGGACACCTCGGGGGATTACAATGAGCAGTTCTTC.

This chain's CDR3 is CASRVTGTTNYGYTF. As DNA, the CDR3 is TGTGCCAGCAGGGTAACAGGTACAACTAACTATGGCTACACCTTC. The J gene is TRBJ1-2, the V gene TRBV27, with D possibly TRBD1 on 5 matching bases. Trimming shortened V by 6 bases and J by 0 bases, and 14 bases separated the two germline ends. The germline gives CDR1 MNHEY, CDR2 SMNVEV (reference sequence). This CDR3 spans 15 amino acids.

The chain's CDR3 is CASSPPGTGGDEQYF. The CDR3 bases are TGTGCCAGCAGTCCCCCCGGGACAGGGGGCGACGAGCAGTACTTC. This chain connects TRBV6-5 to TRBJ2-7, with 12 bases matching TRBD1. This CDR3 contains 15 residues. Trimming at V came to 5 bases and at J to 5 bases, leaving 7 bases not matched to a gene. The germline V gene encodes CDR1 MNHEY and CDR2 SVGAGI.